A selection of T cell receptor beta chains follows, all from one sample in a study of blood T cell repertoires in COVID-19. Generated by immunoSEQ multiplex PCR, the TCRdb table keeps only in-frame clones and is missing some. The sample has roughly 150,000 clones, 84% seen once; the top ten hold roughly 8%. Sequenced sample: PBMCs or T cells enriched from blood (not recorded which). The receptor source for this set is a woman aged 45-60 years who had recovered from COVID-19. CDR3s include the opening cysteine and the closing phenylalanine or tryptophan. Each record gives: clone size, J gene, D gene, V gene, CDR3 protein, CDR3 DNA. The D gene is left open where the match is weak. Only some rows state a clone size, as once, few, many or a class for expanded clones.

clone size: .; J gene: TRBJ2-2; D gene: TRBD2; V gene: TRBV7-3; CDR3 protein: CASSPTSAGGGELFF; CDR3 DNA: TGTGCCAGCAGCCCGACTAGCGCGGGCGGGGGGGAGCTGTTTTTT
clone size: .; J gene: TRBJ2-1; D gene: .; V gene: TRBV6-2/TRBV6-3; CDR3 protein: CASTPAGTPYNEQFF; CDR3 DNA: TGTGCCAGCACCCCTGCCGGGACTCCCTACAATGAGCAGTTCTTC
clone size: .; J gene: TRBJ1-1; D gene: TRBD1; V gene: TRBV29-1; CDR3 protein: CSVGQGDSEAFF; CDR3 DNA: TGCAGCGTAGGACAGGGGGACTCTGAAGCTTTCTTT
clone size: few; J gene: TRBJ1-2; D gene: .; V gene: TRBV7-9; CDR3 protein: CAEEDYGYTF; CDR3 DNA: TGTGCCGAAGAGGACTATGGCTACACCTTC
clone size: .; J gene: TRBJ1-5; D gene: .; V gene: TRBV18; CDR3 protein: CASSPREQGGRSNQPQHF; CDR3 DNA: TGTGCCAGCTCACCAAGGGAACAGGGCGGTCGGAGCAATCAGCCCCAGCATTTT
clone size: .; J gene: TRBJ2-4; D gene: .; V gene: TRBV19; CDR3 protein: CASSLNRAIQYF; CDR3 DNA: TGTGCCAGTAGTTTGAACAGGGCCATTCAGTACTTC
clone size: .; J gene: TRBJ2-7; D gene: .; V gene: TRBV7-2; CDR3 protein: CASSPRSNRQYF; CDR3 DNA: TGTGCCAGCAGCCCCAGATCAAATCGGCAGTACTTC
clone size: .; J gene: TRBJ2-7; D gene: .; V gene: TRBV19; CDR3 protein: CASSFSDSYEQYF; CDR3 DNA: TGTGCCAGTAGTTTTTCTGACAGCTACGAGCAGTACTTC
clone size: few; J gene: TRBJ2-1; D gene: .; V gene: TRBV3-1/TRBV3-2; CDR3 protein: CASSQSPNEQFF; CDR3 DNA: TGTGCCAGCAGCCAATCCCCGAATGAGCAGTTCTTC
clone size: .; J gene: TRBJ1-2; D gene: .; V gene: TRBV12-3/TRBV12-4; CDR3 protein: CASSEQAYGYTF; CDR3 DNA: TGTGCCAGCAGTGAACAGGCATATGGCTACACCTTC
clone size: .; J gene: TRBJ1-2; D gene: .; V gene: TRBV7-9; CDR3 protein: CASSLSGRGNYGYTF; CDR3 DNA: TGTGCCAGCAGCTTGAGCGGCAGGGGCAACTATGGCTACACCTTC
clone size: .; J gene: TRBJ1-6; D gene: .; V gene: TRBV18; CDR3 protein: CASSPRQVEASPLHF; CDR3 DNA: TGTGCCAGCTCACCAAGACAGGTCGAGGCTTCACCCCTCCACTTT
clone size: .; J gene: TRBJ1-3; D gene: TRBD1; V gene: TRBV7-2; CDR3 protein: CASSTGQALSGNTIYF; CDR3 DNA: TGTGCCAGCAGCACGGGACAGGCCCTCTCTGGAAACACCATATATTTT
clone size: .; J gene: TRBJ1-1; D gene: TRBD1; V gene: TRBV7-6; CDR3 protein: CASSLGDRGYTEAFF; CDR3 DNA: TGTGCCAGCAGCTTAGGGGACAGGGGGTACACTGAAGCTTTCTTT
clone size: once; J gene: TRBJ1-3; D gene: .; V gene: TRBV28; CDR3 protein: CASTQGGSGNTIYF; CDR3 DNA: TGTGCCAGCACCCAAGGGGGAAGTGGAAACACCATATATTTT
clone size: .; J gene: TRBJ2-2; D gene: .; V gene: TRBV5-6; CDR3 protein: CASSVSGHRTGELFF; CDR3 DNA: TGTGCCAGCAGCGTTTCGGGACACCGCACCGGGGAGCTGTTTTTT
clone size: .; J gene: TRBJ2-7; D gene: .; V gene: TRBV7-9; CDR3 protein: CASSLVRGEDSEQYF; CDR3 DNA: TGTGCCAGCAGCTTAGTTCGGGGGGAGGACAGCGAGCAGTACTTC
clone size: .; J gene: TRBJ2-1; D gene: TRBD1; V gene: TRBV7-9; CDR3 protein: CASSSRTGAAYNEQFF; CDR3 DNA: TGTGCCAGCAGCAGCCGGACAGGGGCGGCCTACAATGAGCAGTTCTTC
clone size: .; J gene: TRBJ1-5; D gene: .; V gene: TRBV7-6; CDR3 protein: CASSTRQNFNQPQHF; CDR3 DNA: TGTGCCAGCAGCACCAGACAGAACTTCAATCAGCCCCAGCATTTT
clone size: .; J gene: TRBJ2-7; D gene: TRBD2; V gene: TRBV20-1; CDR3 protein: CSASWAGALGEQYF; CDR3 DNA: TGCAGTGCTAGTTGGGCGGGAGCGCTCGGCGAGCAGTACTTC